One sample yielded the 10 T cell receptor beta chains listed below, sequenced in a study of OX40 agonist ivuxolimab in advanced cancers. Data came from immunoSEQ multiplex PCR; TCRdb stores just in-frame clones and leaves some out. Of 55,000 to 75,000 clones listed, roughly nine tenths were seen once; the top ten hold 3.5% to 4.5%. The sequenced sample was CD4+ or CD8+ T cells sorted from blood, obtained in a trial of the OX40 agonist ivuxolimab. These receptors were taken from an adult with an advanced solid tumor such as melanoma, head and neck, liver or kidney cancer.

The J gene is TRBJ2-7, the V gene TRBV11-2, with 7 bases aligning to TRBD1. CDR1 is SGHAT, CDR2 FQNNGV, per germline. This CDR3 is built from 15 residues. The trim removed 4 bases at V and 4 bases at J, leaving 10 bases unmatched. CDR3 sequence: CASSYGTDQIYEQYF. The CDR3 DNA follows: TGTGCCAGCAGCTATGGGACAGACCAAATATACGAGCAGTACTTC.

V usage is TRBV13 and J usage is TRBJ2-2, with a tentative D call TRBD2 (5 bases). The CDR3 runs to 16 residues. The V gene's germline CDR1 is PRHDT and CDR2 FYEKMQ (reference sequence). The V and J ends lost 5 bases and 1 base respectively, with 14 bases between them. CDR3 bases: TGTGCCAGCAGCCCCCGGGTGGGGAGGAACACCGGGGAGCTGTTTTTT. It specifies CASSPRVGRNTGELFF. Looking up the rest from reference TRBV13 and TRBJ2-2 gives the full variable domain: AAGVIQSPRHLIKEKRETATLKCYPIPRHDTVYWYQQGPGQDPQFLISFYEKMQSDKGSIPDRFSAQQFSDYHSELNMSSLELGDSALYFCASSPRVGRNTGELFFGEGSRLTVL.

The genes are TRBV27 and TRBJ1-1, with 9 bases lining up with TRBD1. The germline CDR1 and CDR2 sequences are MNHEY and SMNVEV (reference sequence). The length of the CDR3 is 14 residues. Losses at the gene ends were 4 bases for V and 2 bases for J; bases not matched to a gene: 2. The DNA for the CDR3 is TGTGCCAGCAGTTGGGACAGGGTAAACACTGAAGCTTTCTTT. Encoded protein: CASSWDRVNTEAFF.

This chain joins TRBV20-1 and TRBJ1-2; D gene ambiguous. Germline CDR1 DFQATT, CDR2 SNEGSKA (reference sequence). Trimming cost V 5 bases and J 8 bases, with 9 bases left between them. CDR3 length: 10 amino acids. The DNA for the CDR3 is TGCAGTGCTGGAGGAGGGGGCTACACCTTC. It is translated as CSAGGGGYTF.

The chain is built from TRBV5-4 and TRBJ2-1; 7 bases align to TRBD2. After removal of 6 bases from V and 2 bases from J, the junction contained 11 bases not matched to a gene. Germline V gives CDR1 SGHNT, CDR2 YYREEE (reference sequence). The CDR3 totals 16 residues. CDR3 nucleotides: TGTGCCAGCACCCCGATAGCGGGTCCTACCTACAATGAGCAGTTCTTC. It is translated as CASTPIAGPTYNEQFF.

This chain uses TRBV5-1 with TRBJ2-7; 7 positions agree with TRBD1. Germline V gene lookup returns CDR1 SGHRS and CDR2 YFSETQ. The CDR3 has 13 amino acids. The V segment lost 5 bases and the J segment 2 bases; nucleotides outside the gene matches: 4. The CDR3 sequence is CASSGQGAYEQYF. CDR3 nucleotides: TGCGCCAGCAGTGGGCAGGGGGCCTACGAGCAGTACTTC.

The chain is built from TRBV19 and TRBJ1-5; no definite D call. The V end was cut by 3 bases, the J end by 2 bases, with 17 bases between. The germline V gene encodes CDR1 LNHDA and CDR2 SQIVND (reference sequence). The CDR3 is 17 amino acids. CDR3 protein: CASSIRSVGIGNQPQHF. DNA for the CDR3: TGTGCCAGTAGTATCCGGTCGGTTGGTATCGGCAATCAGCCCCAGCATTTT. Filled out from reference TRBV19 and TRBJ1-5, the complete variable domain reads DGGITQSPKYLFRKEGQNVTLSCEQNLNHDAMYWYRQDPGQGLRLIYYSQIVNDFQKGDIAEGYSVSREKKESFPLTVTSAQKNPTAFYLCASSIRSVGIGNQPQHFGDGTRLSIL.

V is TRBV27 and J is TRBJ1-1, with 9 bases lining up with TRBD1. The CDR3 is made up of 14 amino acids. V shed 8 bases, J shed 1 base, and the junction held 5 bases outside the gene matches. CDR1 and CDR2 from the germline V gene are MNHEY and SMNVEV (reference sequence). CDR3 residues: CASFTGGANTEAFF. The CDR3 nucleotides are TGTGCCAGCTTCACAGGGGGCGCGAACACTGAAGCTTTCTTT.

The V gene is TRBV6-1, the J gene TRBJ2-1; 12 positions match TRBD2. V was clipped by 6 bases and J by 4 bases; unmatched bases: 4. The CDR3 consists of 15 residues. Per germline, CDR1 MNHNS and CDR2 SASEGT. CDR3 residues: CASSLGLAGYNEQFF. In DNA form, the CDR3 reads TGTGCCAGCAGCCTAGGACTAGCGGGATACAATGAGCAGTTCTTC.

V usage is TRBV18 and J usage is TRBJ2-7, with TRBD1 matching over 12 bases. Germline V gives CDR1 KGHSH, CDR2 LQKENI. This CDR3 region has 17 residues. After removal of 6 bases from V and 5 bases from J, the junction contained 14 bases not matched to a gene. CDR3 amino acids: CASSPTDLGQGADEQYF. The CDR3 DNA is TGTGCCAGCTCCCCCACCGACCTGGGACAGGGGGCGGACGAGCAGTACTTC. The variable domain in full, completed from reference TRBV18 and TRBJ2-7, reads NAGVMQNPRHLVRRRGQEARLRCSPMKGHSHVYWYRQLPEEGLKFMVYLQKENIIDESGMPKERFSAEFPKEGPSILRIQQVVRGDSAAYFCASSPTDLGQGADEQYFGPGTRLTVT.